This passage covers 27 T cell receptor beta chains from one sample sequenced in a study of T cells after yellow fever vaccination. One entry per CDR3 protein results from TCRdb running MiXCR on the 5' RACE reads. In the table there are hundreds of thousands of distinct CDR3 sequences, 15% to 20% of which are singletons. Sequencing used PBMCs, obtained 15 days after the yellow fever booster vaccination. The receptors derive from a man aged 30 to 45 who received the YFV17D yellow fever vaccine.

This clonotype was seen a handful of times. V and J are TRBV19 and TRBJ2-2; D call uncertain. V was shortened by 5 bases and J by 0 bases, with 7 bases between the two germline ends. CDR3 length: 14 amino acids. Germline-derived CDR1 and CDR2 are LNHDA and SQIVND (reference sequence). CDR3 residues: CASSVSTNTGELFF. The CDR3, as DNA: TGTGCCAGTAGTGTTAGTACGAACACCGGGGAGCTGTTTTTT.

This clonotype was observed a handful of times. The V gene is TRBV4-3, the J gene TRBJ2-7, with 8 bases that match TRBD2. V dropped 0 bases and J dropped 3; count of bases not matched to a gene: 13. The CDR3 runs to 18 residues. Germline CDR1 LGHNA, CDR2 YSLEER. The CDR3, as DNA: TGCGCCAGCAGCCAAGATTATAATCCCGGGACTAGGAGCTACGAGCAGTACTTC. Its translation is CASSQDYNPGTRSYEQYF.

This chain links TRBV3-1 with TRBJ2-1; TRBD2 matches 12 bases. Germline CDR1 reads LGHDT; CDR2 reads YNNKEL (reference sequence). V dropped 0 bases and J dropped 12; count of bases not matched to a gene: 6. This CDR3 region has 15 residues. Here the CDR3 reads CASSQDRLAGAWQFF. For the CDR3, the DNA is TGTGCCAGCAGCCAAGATCGACTAGCGGGAGCTTGGCAGTTCTTC.

The chain uses TRBV19 and TRBJ2-2; 8 nucleotides align to TRBD2. The CDR3 is made up of 12 amino acids. Per the germline V gene, CDR1 is LNHDA and CDR2 is SQIVND (reference sequence). Trimming cost V 6 bases and J 9 bases; bases outside gene matches: 3. CDR3 sequence (DNA): TGTGCCAGTAGCGAGCGGGAGCGGGAGCTGTTTTTT. Translation gives CASSERERELFF.

The rearrangement uses TRBV7-2 and TRBJ2-5; D is tentatively TRBD1 or TRBD2 (5 bases each). The CDR3 is 14 amino acids. Looked up from germline, CDR1 is SGHTA and CDR2 is FQGNSA. Trimming stripped 1 base from V and 7 bases from J, with 13 bases between. In nucleotides, the CDR3 is TGTGCCAGCAGCTTAGAAAGGGGACGGGCGACCCAGTACTTC. Encoded protein: CASSLERGRATQYF.

V and J are TRBV20-1 and TRBJ2-7; 7 bases map to TRBD2. V lost 5 bases, J lost 7 bases, and 26 bases stayed unmatched. Germline V gene sequence: CDR1 DFQATT, CDR2 SNEGSKA (reference sequence). The CDR3 has 18 residues. This CDR3 is CSALVGGFSGATLLEQYF. The CDR3 coding sequence is TGCAGTGCTCTTGTGGGGGGGTTTTCGGGCGCCACCCTCTTGGAGCAGTACTTC.

In its sample, this clonotype was seen a few times. The V gene is TRBV12-3 or TRBV12-4, the J gene TRBJ2-3; 7 bases agree with TRBD2. V gave up 2 bases and J gave up 0 bases; unmatched junction bases: 2. This CDR3 has 15 residues. CDR3 nucleotide sequence: TGTGCCAGCAGTTTATACGGGAGGAGCACAGATACGCAGTATTTT. This translates into CASSLYGRSTDTQYF.

Only a few counts were recorded for this clonotype. The chain combines TRBV7-9 with TRBJ2-1; 9 bases are a match to TRBD1. Germline assignment: CDR1 SEHNR and CDR2 FQNEAQ (reference sequence). This CDR3 comprises 17 residues. The trim removed 5 bases at V and 2 bases at J, leaving 10 bases unmatched. DNA of the CDR3: TGTGCCAGCAGCCCGCCCTTCCGGGACAGGGCCTACAATGAGCAGTTCTTC. Translating gives CASSPPFRDRAYNEQFF.

The chain couples TRBV24-1 to TRBJ2-3; 8 bases map to TRBD2. The V gene end was trimmed by 4 bases and the J gene end by 3 bases; junction bases not matched to a gene: 8. CDR3 length: 16 residues. Germline CDR1 and CDR2: KGHDR and SFDVKD. CDR3 protein: CATSEFSGKGTDTQYF. For the CDR3, the DNA is TGTGCCACCAGTGAATTTAGCGGGAAGGGAACAGATACGCAGTATTTT.

This clonotype has more than one count but fewer than ten. The chain combines TRBV12-3 or TRBV12-4 with TRBJ1-1; 10 bases align to TRBD1. V dropped 5 bases and J dropped 0; count of bases not matched to a gene: 6. The CDR3 is made up of 16 amino acids. This chain's CDR3 is CASSGHGTGVNTEAFF. CDR3 sequence (DNA): TGTGCCAGCAGTGGACATGGGACAGGGGTGAACACTGAAGCTTTCTTT.

The chain links TRBV20-1 to TRBJ2-1; D is perhaps TRBD2 (6 bases). The CDR3 is made up of 16 amino acids. Trimming removed 6 bases from V and 4 bases from J, with 22 bases in between. Germline values: CDR1 DFQATT, CDR2 SNEGSKA (reference sequence). DNA for the CDR3: TGCAGTGCCCGCCCTAGCGTACTGAGCCTTTACAATGAGCAGTTCTTC. This sequence encodes CSARPSVLSLYNEQFF.

This clonotype appeared many times. The V and J genes are TRBV5-1 and TRBJ2-7; 11 positions agree with TRBD2. CDR3 length: 15 amino acids. Trimming at V came to 4 bases and at J to 0 bases, leaving 3 bases not matched to a gene. Per the germline V gene, CDR1 is SGHRS and CDR2 is YFSETQ. DNA for the CDR3: TGCGCCAGCAGCGGCGGGACTAGCGGCTCCTACGAGCAGTACTTC. This codes for CASSGGTSGSYEQYF.

The table lists this clonotype with a few counts. The chain combines TRBV30 with TRBJ2-1; 9 bases align to TRBD2. Germline CDR1 and CDR2: GTSNPN and SVGIG (reference sequence). V lost 0 bases, J lost 4 bases, and 4 bases stayed unmatched. This CDR3 is 15 amino acids long. The CDR3 nucleotides are TGTGCCTGGAGTGTACAAAGCGGGGGGTACAATGAGCAGTTCTTC. Translated, it gives CAWSVQSGGYNEQFF.

CDR3: CSARAEGNQPQHF. The CDR3, as DNA: TGCAGTGCTAGGGCCGAAGGCAATCAGCCCCAGCATTTT. The chain couples TRBV20-1 to TRBJ1-5, with D unclear. Germline V gives CDR1 DFQATT, CDR2 SNEGSKA (reference sequence). Trimming removed 3 bases from V and 2 bases from J, with 8 bases in between. CDR3 length equals 13 residues.

The gene calls are TRBV14 and TRBJ2-1, with 16 positions matching TRBD2. The CDR3 covers 19 residues. V was clipped by 3 bases and J by 8 bases; unmatched bases: 13. The germline gives CDR1 SGHDN, CDR2 FVKESK. CDR3 nucleotides: TGTGCCAGCAGCCATTTGCCGGGACTAGCGGGAGGGGGTCTCGATGAGCAGTTCTTC. It translates to CASSHLPGLAGGGLDEQFF.

This clonotype was detected a few times. As the CDR3 is not closed by the conserved phenylalanine or tryptophan, this likely results from a read error. Because the CDR3's place on the DNA is in doubt, the DNA is left out and the CDR3 is given as listed by TCRdb. The rearrangement joins TRBV7-3 to TRBJ2-1; TRBD1, the table's D call, was not compared with the DNA. The CDR3 is 16 residues long, counting both termini. Germline loops: CDR1 SGHTA, CDR2 FQGTGA. The CDR3 spells CASSPKGQEMYLAWRA.

This chain connects TRBV15 to TRBJ2-2; 7 bases line up with TRBD1. The CDR3 has 15 amino acids. Germline CDR1 is LNHNV and CDR2 is YYDKDF (reference sequence). J was trimmed by 2 bases and V by 3 bases; bases with no gene match: 3. CDR3 DNA sequence: TGTGCCACCAGCAGGAGGGACAGTAACACCGGGGAGCTGTTTTTT. It is translated as CATSRRDSNTGELFF.

This chain links TRBV20-1 with TRBJ2-1; D unresolved. Germline CDR1 is DFQATT and CDR2 is SNEGSKA (reference sequence). The ends were cut back, 6 bases at V and 8 bases at J, with 11 bases in the middle. CDR3 size: 11 residues. The CDR3, as DNA: TGCAGTGCCCCCAATTCTTATGAGCAGTTCTTC. Translating it yields CSAPNSYEQFF.

The table lists this clonotype with a few counts. The chain joins TRBV6-1 to TRBJ2-2; 14 bases are a match to TRBD2. The CDR3 contains 17 residues. CDR1 is MNHNS, CDR2 SASEGT, per germline. After removal of 6 bases from V and 4 bases from J, the junction contained 7 bases not matched to a gene. The chain's CDR3 is CASRGLAGEDSTGELFF. CDR3 nucleotides: TGTGCCAGCAGGGGACTAGCGGGAGAGGATAGCACCGGGGAGCTGTTTTTT.

This clonotype was seen a handful of times. The chain joins TRBV20-1 to TRBJ1-1; D gene uncertain. CDR1 and CDR2 from the germline V gene are DFQATT and SNEGSKA (reference sequence). V lost 5 bases, J lost 0 bases, and 13 bases lay in between. CDR3 length: 14 residues. CDR3 bases: TGCAGTGCTCCTCTAAGGGCCCTGAACACTGAAGCTTTCTTT. Translation gives CSAPLRALNTEAFF.

V is TRBV6-5 and J is TRBJ2-1; 8 bases are shared with TRBD1. The junction had 11 bases not matched to a gene; V was cut back by 5 bases and J by 2 bases. The CDR3 spans 17 residues. Germline CDR1 reads MNHEY; CDR2 reads SVGAGI. This CDR3 is CASSMTGVLRAYNEQFF. Written as DNA, the CDR3 is TGTGCCAGCAGTATGACAGGGGTTTTGCGGGCCTACAATGAGCAGTTCTTC.

The gene calls are TRBV10-3 and TRBJ2-5, with D tentatively TRBD1 (5 bases). Trimming stripped 3 bases from V and 1 base from J, with 6 bases between. The CDR3 consists of 13 residues. The germline V gene has CDR1 ENHRY and CDR2 SYGVKD. CDR3 in amino acids: CAISDRAQETQYF. The CDR3 DNA follows: TGTGCCATCAGTGACAGGGCCCAAGAGACCCAGTACTTC.

This clonotype showed up just a few times. The rearrangement joins TRBV29-1 to TRBJ1-1, with D hard to call. Germline-derived CDR1 and CDR2 are SQVTM and ANQGSEA. Trimming removed 1 base at V and 0 bases at J, with 6 bases between. The CDR3 covers 13 residues. CDR3 protein: CSVEARLNTEAFF. CDR3 sequence (DNA): TGCAGCGTTGAAGCTCGTCTGAACACTGAAGCTTTCTTT. Together with reference TRBV29-1 and TRBJ1-1, the CDR3 gives the full variable domain: SAVISQKPSRDICQRGTSLTIQCQVDSQVTMMFWYRQQPGQSLTLIATANQGSEATYESGFVIDKFPISRPNLTFSTLTVSNMSPEDSSIYLCSVEARLNTEAFFGQGTRLTVV.

This clonotype was seen a few times. The chain recombines TRBV7-2 with TRBJ2-3; 10 nucleotides align to TRBD2. Looked up from germline, CDR1 is SGHTA and CDR2 is FQGNSA. V shed 5 bases and J 6 bases; nucleotides not matched to a gene: 5. The CDR3 covers 14 residues. The CDR3 here is CASSLQTSGDTQYF. The DNA for the CDR3 is TGTGCCAGCAGCCTACAGACTAGCGGGGATACGCAGTATTTT.

This clonotype was picked up a small number of times. V is TRBV7-2 and J is TRBJ2-1, with 10 bases that match TRBD1. Germline CDR1 reads SGHTA; CDR2 reads FQGNSA. The V gene end was trimmed by 5 bases and the J gene end by 0 bases; junction bases not matched to a gene: 7. The CDR3 is 17 amino acids. The CDR3 DNA reads TGTGCCAGCAGCCTGGGACAGGGGTCCATCTCCTACAATGAGCAGTTCTTC. Translation: CASSLGQGSISYNEQFF.

V and J are TRBV7-8 and TRBJ2-1; D perhaps matches TRBD2 (7 bases). The ends were cut back, 2 bases at V and 5 bases at J, with 25 bases in the middle. The CDR3 is 19 amino acids. Germline loops: CDR1 SGHVS, CDR2 FQNEAQ. Here the CDR3 DNA reads TGTGCCAGCAGCTTACGTAGGGGGGACTACCTCGACCCAGACAATGAGCAGTTCTTC. Its protein product is CASSLRRGDYLDPDNEQFF. The full variable domain, in which reference TRBV7-8 and TRBJ2-1 provide the parts outside the CDR3, is GAGVSQSPRYKVAKRGQDVALRCDPISGHVSLFWYQQALGQGPEFLTYFQNEAQLDKSGLPSDRFFAERPEGSVSTLKIQRTQQEDSAVYLCASSLRRGDYLDPDNEQFFGPGTRLTVL.

There are many counts of this clonotype. This chain links TRBV28 with TRBJ2-7, with D possibly being TRBD1 (5 bases). Between the trimmed V and J ends, which lost 5 bases and 7 bases, there was a span of 12 bases. The germline CDR1 and CDR2 sequences are MDHEN and SYDVKM. CDR3 length equals 12 residues. CDR3 loop: CASSTGFREQYF. Written as DNA, the CDR3 is TGTGCCAGCAGTACAGGATTTAGGGAGCAGTACTTC.